This passage covers 6 T cell receptor beta chains from one sample sequenced in a study of blood T cell repertoires in COVID-19. Sequencing was performed with immunoSEQ multiplex PCR; in TCRdb, only in-frame clones are kept and a portion is missing. The table lists approximately 300,000 clones, around 89% of them singletons, with 6.4% in the top ten. The sample taken for sequencing was peripheral blood. The source of these receptors is a man aged 18 to 29 who had recovered from COVID-19.

The chain is built from TRBV7-3 and TRBJ2-7, with D tentatively TRBD1 (6 bases). The CDR3 loop spans 12 amino acids. Germline V gene data show CDR1 as SGHTA and CDR2 as FQGTGA. Trimming took off 4 bases at V and 7 bases at J, with 11 bases between the two ends. The CDR3 reads CASSSDRSEQYF. The DNA for the CDR3 is TGTGCCAGCAGCTCTGACAGGTCGGAGCAGTACTTC.

The V call is TRBV7-8, the J call TRBJ1-1; TRBD1 aligns across 7 bases. The CDR3 spans 14 residues. The germline V gene encodes CDR1 SGHVS and CDR2 FQNEAQ. Unmatched junction bases numbered 8, after V lost 5 bases and J lost 5 bases. DNA for the CDR3: TGTGCCAGCAGCCCGACAGGGCCATCGACTGAAGCTTTCTTT. Translated: CASSPTGPSTEAFF. The whole variable domain, remainder taken from reference TRBV7-8 and TRBJ1-1, is GAGVSQSPRYKVAKRGQDVALRCDPISGHVSLFWYQQALGQGPEFLTYFQNEAQLDKSGLPSDRFFAERPEGSVSTLKIQRTQQEDSAVYLCASSPTGPSTEAFFGQGTRLTVV.

J is TRBJ1-2 and V is TRBV30, with 10 nucleotides matching TRBD1. After removal of 0 bases from V and 7 bases from J, the junction contained 2 bases not matched to a gene. The CDR3 covers 13 residues. CDR1 is GTSNPN and CDR2 is SVGIG in the germline V gene (reference sequence). The chain's CDR3 is CAWSVGTGVGYTF. CDR3 in DNA: TGTGCCTGGAGTGTTGGGACAGGGGTTGGCTACACCTTC.

The chain employs TRBV29-1 and TRBJ2-2, with TRBD1 matching 9 bases. V dropped 6 bases and J dropped 0; count of bases not matched to a gene: 5. This CDR3 is built from 15 residues. Germline CDR1 is SQVTM and CDR2 is ANQGSEA. The CDR3 reads CSVGTGSANTGELFF. The CDR3 nucleotides read TGCAGCGTGGGGACAGGGAGCGCGAACACCGGGGAGCTGTTTTTT.

Comments on this clone: Other nucleotide sequences from this sample produce the same CDR3. The V and J genes are TRBV3-1 (or the pseudogene TRBV3-2) and TRBJ1-1, with TRBD1 as a possible D gene (5 bases). The CDR3 runs to 14 residues. V was cut by 3 bases and J by 4 bases, with 12 bases left in between. Germline assignment: CDR1 LGHDT and CDR2 YNNKEL (reference sequence). CDR3 amino acids: CASSQVGQGTEAFF. The CDR3 DNA reads as TGTGCCAGCAGCCAGGTGGGGCAGGGCACTGAAGCTTTCTTT.

The chain recombines TRBV7-9 with TRBJ2-7; 9 positions agree with TRBD1. Germline CDR1 SEHNR, CDR2 FQNEAQ (reference sequence). The CDR3 extends over 16 amino acids. The ends lost 0 bases at V and 5 bases at J; junction bases unmatched: 8. The CDR3 loop is CASSLAWDREGNEQYF. Written as DNA, the CDR3 is TGTGCCAGCAGCTTAGCCTGGGACAGGGAAGGTAACGAGCAGTACTTC.